One and the same sample provided the 26 T cell receptor beta chains below, sequenced in a study of CD8+CD57+ T cells in acquired aplastic anemia. CDR3 and TCR beta VDJ profiling relied on a genomic DNA template. TCRdb re-analysed the reads in MiXCR, keeping a single row per CDR3 protein. The table includes under 350,000 distinct CDR3 sequences, about three fifths detected once. An expansion of CD8+CD57+ cells by flow cytometry had been shown in patients chosen for sequencing. The sample comprised sorted CD4+, CD8+, or CD8+CD57+ T cells (not recorded which) from PBMCs. All receptors come from a human donor with aplastic anemia.

CDR3 in amino acids: CASSPIWAGELFF. In DNA, the CDR3 is TGTGCCAGCAGCCCCATCTGGGCCGGGGAGCTGTTTTTT. The chain recombines TRBV7-2 with TRBJ2-2; D gene unclear. The CDR3 contains 13 residues. Between the trimmed V and J ends, which lost 5 bases and 6 bases, there was a span of 10 bases. CDR1 is SGHTA and CDR2 is FQGNSA in the germline V gene.

J is TRBJ1-6 and V is TRBV19, with 9 positions matching TRBD1. Germline V gene data show CDR1 as LNHDA and CDR2 as SQIVND (reference sequence). There are 15 residues in the CDR3. The trim removed 5 bases at V and 9 bases at J, leaving 8 bases unmatched. The CDR3 nucleotides read TGTGCCAGTAGTCCCTGGACAGGGGCGCGTTCACCCCTCCACTTT. It encodes CASSPWTGARSPLHF. The whole variable domain, filled in from reference TRBV19 and TRBJ1-6, reads DGGITQSPKYLFRKEGQNVTLSCEQNLNHDAMYWYRQDPGQGLRLIYYSQIVNDFQKGDIAEGYSVSREKKESFPLTVTSAQKNPTAFYLCASSPWTGARSPLHFGNGTRLTVT.

This clonotype was observed a handful of times. V is TRBV19 and J is TRBJ1-5; no firm D call. The CDR3 totals 15 residues. Trimming shortened V by 6 bases and J by 1 base, and 13 bases separated the two germline ends. CDR1 is LNHDA and CDR2 is SQIVND in the germline V gene (reference sequence). CDR3 coding DNA: TGTGCCAGTAGCCAAAACAGTGGGAGCAATCAGCCCCAGCATTTT. As protein: CASSQNSGSNQPQHF.

This sequence joins TRBV7-9 and TRBJ2-7, with D possibly matching TRBD1 (6 bases). Deletions cut 4 bases from V and 0 bases from J, with 16 bases between. Germline assignment: CDR1 SEHNR and CDR2 FQNEAQ (reference sequence). The length of the CDR3 is 16 residues. CDR3 in amino acids: CASSSPGTPSSYEQYF. Written as DNA, the CDR3 is TGTGCCAGCAGCTCCCCCGGGACACCGAGCTCCTACGAGCAGTACTTC.

The rearrangement links TRBV9 to TRBJ2-1; 7 bases are a match to TRBD2. Germline V CDR1 and CDR2: SGDLS, YYNGEE. The CDR3 runs 15 residues. V lost 3 bases, J lost 0 bases, and 3 bases stayed unmatched. The CDR3 loop is CASSDGGSSYNEQFF. CDR3 DNA: TGTGCCAGCAGCGACGGCGGGAGCTCCTACAATGAGCAGTTCTTC.

The table lists this clonotype with many counts. The rearrangement joins TRBV19 to TRBJ1-6, with TRBD1 identical over 8 bases. This CDR3 contains 14 residues. Per germline, CDR1 LNHDA and CDR2 SQIVND (reference sequence). V was pared by 7 bases and J by 7 bases, with 6 bases of the junction left unmatched. Here the CDR3 DNA reads TGTGCCAGTAATAGCAGGGGGCAAAATTCACCCCTCCACTTT. Translating it yields CASNSRGQNSPLHF. The full variable domain, rest sourced from reference TRBV19 and TRBJ1-6, is DGGITQSPKYLFRKEGQNVTLSCEQNLNHDAMYWYRQDPGQGLRLIYYSQIVNDFQKGDIAEGYSVSREKKESFPLTVTSAQKNPTAFYLCASNSRGQNSPLHFGNGTRLTVT.

The table lists this clonotype with many counts. The DNA of the CDR3 is TGCAGTGCAACCAAGCCCACTAGCGGGGGGGTCGAGACCCAGTACTTC. This codes for CSATKPTSGGVETQYF. This chain links TRBV20-1 with TRBJ2-5, with 13 bases matching TRBD2. Trimming at V came to 6 bases and at J to 5 bases, leaving 12 bases not matched to a gene. There are 16 residues in the CDR3. Germline V gene data show CDR1 as DFQATT and CDR2 as SNEGSKA (reference sequence).

This clonotype has at least ten counts. The rearrangement joins TRBV6-5 to TRBJ1-6; weak D call: TRBD1 (5 bases). The CDR3 consists of 14 residues. Trimming took off 1 base at V and 7 bases at J, with 8 bases between the two ends. Germline CDR1 is MNHEY and CDR2 is SVGAGI. CDR3 nucleotide sequence: TGTGCCAGCAGTTACTTCGGGGGAAATTCACCCCTCCACTTT. Residues: CASSYFGGNSPLHF.

On this clonotype: At one of its ends the junction is not consistent with the germline gene, which may arise from a read error. This chain links TRBV7-9 with TRBJ1-2; 7 bases fit TRBD1. The CDR3 spans 14 residues. Germline assignment: CDR1 SEHNR and CDR2 FQNEAQ (reference sequence). This chain's CDR3 is CASSQVQGNYGYTF. The CDR3 DNA reads as TGCGCCAGCAGCCAAGTACAGGGGAACTATGGCTACACCTTC. The full variable domain, completed using reference TRBV7-9 and TRBJ1-2, is DTGVSQNPRHKITKRGQNVTFRCDPISEHNRLYWYRQTLGQGPEFLTYFQNEAQLEKSRLLSDRFSAERPKGSFSTLEIQRTEQGDSAMYLCASSQVQGNYGYTFGSGTRLTVV.

This chain uses TRBV20-1 with TRBJ1-2, with 9 positions matching TRBD1. The ends lost 0 bases at V and 4 bases at J; junction bases unmatched: 3. Germline assignment: CDR1 DFQATT and CDR2 SNEGSKA (reference sequence). The CDR3 length is 14 residues. This CDR3 is CSAREGTGPYGYTF. The CDR3 DNA is TGCAGTGCTAGAGAGGGGACAGGGCCCTATGGCTACACCTTC.

The chain is built from TRBV28 and TRBJ2-7; the D gene is possibly TRBD2 (5 bases). V was clipped by 2 bases and J by 4 bases, with 12 bases between them. Germline lookup yields CDR1 MDHEN and CDR2 SYDVKM. The CDR3 is 14 residues long. The CDR3 DNA follows: TGTGCCAGCAGTTTACCCACTAGTCAATACGAGCAGTACTTC. Translating gives CASSLPTSQYEQYF. The full variable domain, its missing parts supplied by reference TRBV28 and TRBJ2-7, is DVKVTQSSRYLVKRTGEKVFLECVQDMDHENMFWYRQDPGLGLRLIYFSYDVKMKEKGDIPEGYSVSREKKERFSLILESASTNQTSMYLCASSLPTSQYEQYFGPGTRLTVT.

This chain joins TRBV9 and TRBJ2-1, with TRBD2 matching over 16 bases. CDR1 SGDLS and CDR2 YYNGEE come from the germline V gene. The trim removed 2 bases at V and 5 bases at J, leaving 7 bases unmatched. This CDR3 contains 18 residues. This CDR3 reads CASSVGTSGGVQDNEQFF. CDR3 bases: TGTGCCAGCAGCGTCGGGACTAGCGGGGGGGTCCAGGACAATGAGCAGTTCTTC.

The sample holds many counts of this clonotype. V usage is TRBV5-1 and J usage is TRBJ2-5; no clear D. The CDR3 runs 15 residues. Germline V gene sequence: CDR1 SGHRS, CDR2 YFSETQ. V gave up 0 bases and J gave up 1 base, with 10 bases separating them. The CDR3 protein is CASSLAGRTQETQYF. The CDR3 coding sequence is TGCGCCAGCAGCTTGGCCGGCCGGACCCAAGAGACCCAGTACTTC.

In this sample, this clonotype turned up many times. The chain joins TRBV5-8 to TRBJ2-7; D is ambiguous. V was clipped by 4 bases and J by 5 bases, with 13 bases between them. The germline CDR1 and CDR2 sequences are SGHTS and YDEGEE. This CDR3 is 13 amino acids long. CDR3: CASSPAGYNEQYF. In DNA form, the CDR3 reads TGTGCCAGCAGCCCGGCCGGATATAACGAGCAGTACTTC.

This sequence joins TRBV7-2 and TRBJ2-7; tentatively, D is TRBD1 or TRBD2 (5 bases each). From germline, CDR1 is SGHTA and CDR2 FQGNSA. Trimming left V 8 bases short and J 2 bases short, with 16 bases between. The CDR3 is made up of 14 amino acids. The CDR3 here is CASAPGTAAYEQYF. In nucleotides, the CDR3 is TGTGCCAGCGCCCCCGGGACCGCTGCCTACGAGCAGTACTTC.

V gene TRBV7-9 combines with J gene TRBJ1-5; no definite D call. CDR1 and CDR2 from the germline V gene are SEHNR and FQNEAQ (reference sequence). V was clipped by 3 bases and J by 2 bases, with 8 bases between them. This CDR3 is built from 14 residues. In DNA, the CDR3 is TGTGCCAGCAGCTTCGTTCGGGGCAATCAGCCCCAGCATTTT. This translates into CASSFVRGNQPQHF.

This clonotype was seen many times. The rearrangement joins TRBV7-9 to TRBJ1-2; possible D gene TRBD1, 5 bases. V was pared by 5 bases and J by 2 bases, with 9 bases between. The CDR3 runs to 13 residues. Germline V lookup: CDR1 SEHNR, CDR2 FQNEAQ (reference sequence). CDR3 nucleotide sequence: TGTGCCAGCAGCGCGACAGAAAACTATGGCTACACCTTC. Translating it yields CASSATENYGYTF.

V is TRBV7-9 and J is TRBJ2-3; D possibly uses TRBD1 or TRBD2 (6 bases each). The length of the CDR3 is 15 residues. Trimming removed 8 bases from V and 4 bases from J, with 19 bases in between. Germline values: CDR1 SEHNR, CDR2 FQNEAQ (reference sequence). The CDR3 DNA follows: TGTGCCAGCCCAGGCCCGAGGGGGGCGGCAGATACGCAGTATTTT. Its protein is CASPGPRGAADTQYF. Full variable domain (rest looked up from reference TRBV7-9 and TRBJ2-3): DTGVSQNPRHKITKRGQNVTFRCDPISEHNRLYWYRQTLGQGPEFLTYFQNEAQLEKSRLLSDRFSAERPKGSFSTLEIQRTEQGDSAMYLCASPGPRGAADTQYFGPGTRLTVL.

Regarding this clonotype: Because it lacks the conserved phenylalanine or tryptophan at the end, this CDR3 is likely a read error. The chain couples TRBV10-1 to TRBJ2-1; 8 bases fit TRBD2. From germline, CDR1 is WNHNN and CDR2 SYGVQD (reference sequence). There are 16 residues in the CDR3. With V trimmed by 2 bases and J by 4 bases, 7 bases remained unmatched. The CDR3 sequence is CASSEPFAGGYNEQFL. Written as DNA, the CDR3 is TGCGCCAGCAGTGAGCCATTCGCGGGGGGATACAATGAGCAGTTCCTC.

This chain connects TRBV19 to TRBJ2-3, with D maybe TRBD2 (5 bases). This CDR3 region has 14 residues. The ends were cut back, 7 bases at V and 11 bases at J, with 22 bases in the middle. CDR1 is LNHDA and CDR2 is SQIVND in the germline V gene (reference sequence). This CDR3 reads CASTSDFSYNEQYF. CDR3 nucleotide sequence: TGTGCCAGTACCTCGGACTTCTCCTACAATGAGCAGTATTTT.

This chain uses TRBV19 with TRBJ1-1; the D gene is possibly TRBD1 (5 bases). V was shortened by 7 bases and J by 0 bases, with 18 bases between the two germline ends. Germline CDR1 reads LNHDA; CDR2 reads SQIVND (reference sequence). The CDR3 extends over 16 amino acids. CDR3 region: CASMGGTTWMNTEAFF. The CDR3 nucleotides read TGTGCCAGTATGGGGGGAACGACGTGGATGAACACTGAAGCTTTCTTT.

V and J are TRBV7-9 and TRBJ2-7, with TRBD1 identical over 7 bases. The DNA end is a closer match to TRBJ2-1, so the J assignment may be wrong. The germline CDR1 and CDR2 sequences are SEHNR and FQNEAQ (reference sequence). The CDR3 sequence is 13 residues long. CDR3 DNA sequence: TGTGCCAGCAGCTTTGACAGGGTAGGTGAGCAGTTCTTC. It specifies CASSFDRVGEQFF.

V is TRBV2 and J is TRBJ2-1; TRBD2 might be the D (5 bases). The germline V and J ends were trimmed by 5 bases and 8 bases, with 13 bases remaining between them. Germline assignment: CDR1 SNHLY and CDR2 FYNNEI. The length of the CDR3 is 13 residues. The CDR3: CASSRWERDEQFF. In DNA, the CDR3 is TGTGCCAGCAGTAGGTGGGAGAGGGATGAGCAGTTCTTC.

This clonotype was found a few times. The rearrangement joins TRBV2 to TRBJ1-2, with TRBD1 matching over 7 bases. V lost 2 bases to trimming and J lost 4 bases; unmatched junction nucleotides: 4. This CDR3 is 14 amino acids long. CDR1 is SNHLY and CDR2 is FYNNEI in the germline V gene. CDR3 nucleotides: TGTGCCAGCAGTGAATGGGCAGGGGGCTATGGCTACACCTTC. As protein: CASSEWAGGYGYTF.

This clonotype was observed at least ten times. The chain joins TRBV2 to TRBJ1-6; weak D call: TRBD1 (5 bases). Trimming stripped 8 bases from V and 7 bases from J, with 12 bases between. CDR1 SNHLY and CDR2 FYNNEI come from the germline V gene. The CDR3 totals 13 residues. CDR3 loop: CASGAGGNSPLHF. The CDR3 DNA is TGTGCCAGCGGGGCAGGAGGGAATTCACCCCTCCACTTT.

This chain links TRBV2 with TRBJ1-6; the D gene is possibly TRBD1 (5 bases). Germline assignment: CDR1 SNHLY and CDR2 FYNNEI. V was shortened by 4 bases and J by 8 bases, with 12 bases between the two germline ends. The CDR3 totals 14 residues. CDR3 nucleotides: TGTGCCAGCAGTGGGGGACGGTCTGATTCACCCCTCCACTTT. It encodes CASSGGRSDSPLHF.